This T cell receptor beta chain is from a study of blood T cells in healthy people across ages. Study findings and constraints: Diversity was higher, and naive CD4+ cells more numerous, in long-lived donors than in aged donors.

The CDR3 has 16 amino acids. The ends lost 6 bases at V and 3 bases at J; junction bases unmatched: 9. Germline V CDR1 and CDR2: MNHNY, SVGAGI (reference sequence). A J-beta primer mix and a sample-barcoded 5' primer were used in a second PCR of roughly 7 to 12 cycles. Every single cDNA molecule received a tag from a template-switch adaptor with 12 random nucleotides. Using its own MiXCR run on the 5' RACE reads, TCRdb lists one record per CDR3 protein. The repertoire consists of more than 700,000 distinct CDR3 sequences, with about 48% occurring once and the leading ten covering approximately 40%. This clonotype was seen a handful of times. Its specificity is unknown.

The genes are TRBV6-6 and TRBJ2-3; 10 bases agree with TRBD2. The receptor's source is a man older than 75 in good health. The source material was blood. The CDR3 bases are TGTGCCAGCAGCACAACCGGGACTAGCGCGACAGATACGCAGTATTTT. Translating it yields CASSTTGTSATDTQYF.